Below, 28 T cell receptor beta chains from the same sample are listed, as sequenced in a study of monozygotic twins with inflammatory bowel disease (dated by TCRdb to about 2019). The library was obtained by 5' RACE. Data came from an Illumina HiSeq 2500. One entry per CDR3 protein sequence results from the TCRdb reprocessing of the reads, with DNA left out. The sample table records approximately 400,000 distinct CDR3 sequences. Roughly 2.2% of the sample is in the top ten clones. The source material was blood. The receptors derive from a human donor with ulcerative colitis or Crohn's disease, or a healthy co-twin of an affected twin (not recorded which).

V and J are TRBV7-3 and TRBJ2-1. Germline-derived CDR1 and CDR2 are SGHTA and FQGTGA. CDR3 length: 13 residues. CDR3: CASSLGMNNEQFF.

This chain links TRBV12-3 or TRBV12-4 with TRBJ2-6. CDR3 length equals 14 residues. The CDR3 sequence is CASSDSTGANVLTF.

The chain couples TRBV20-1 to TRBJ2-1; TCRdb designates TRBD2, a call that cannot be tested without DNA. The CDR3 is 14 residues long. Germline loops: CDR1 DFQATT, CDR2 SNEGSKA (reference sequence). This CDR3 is CSALGDWTGREQFF.

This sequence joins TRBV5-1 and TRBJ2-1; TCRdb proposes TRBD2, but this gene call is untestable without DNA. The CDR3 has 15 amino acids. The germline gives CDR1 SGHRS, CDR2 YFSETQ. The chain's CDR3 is CASSLVAGGQGEQFF.

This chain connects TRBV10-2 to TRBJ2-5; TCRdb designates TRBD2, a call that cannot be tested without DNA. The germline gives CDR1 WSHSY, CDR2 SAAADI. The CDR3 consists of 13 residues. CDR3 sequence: CATSQGTQETQYF.

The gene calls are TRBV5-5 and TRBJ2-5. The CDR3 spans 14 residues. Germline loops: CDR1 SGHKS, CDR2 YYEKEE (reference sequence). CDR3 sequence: CASSLLTAQETQYF.

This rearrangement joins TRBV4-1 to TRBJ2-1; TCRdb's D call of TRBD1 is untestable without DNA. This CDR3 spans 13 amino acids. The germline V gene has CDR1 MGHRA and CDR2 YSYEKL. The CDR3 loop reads CASSHPGSGEQFF.

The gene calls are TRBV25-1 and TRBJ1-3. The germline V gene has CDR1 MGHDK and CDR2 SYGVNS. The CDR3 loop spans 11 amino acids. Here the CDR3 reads CACMGLNTIYF. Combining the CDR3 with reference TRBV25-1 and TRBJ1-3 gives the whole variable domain EADIYQTPRYLVIGTGKKITLECSQTMGHDKMYWYQQDPGMELHLIHYSYGVNSTEKGDLSSESTVSRIRTEHFPLTLESARPSHTSQYLCACMGLNTIYFGEGSWLTVV.

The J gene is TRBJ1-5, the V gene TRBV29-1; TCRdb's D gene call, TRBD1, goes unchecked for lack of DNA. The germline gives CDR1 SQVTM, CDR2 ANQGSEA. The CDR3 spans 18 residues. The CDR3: CSADPPPKRAISNQPQHF.

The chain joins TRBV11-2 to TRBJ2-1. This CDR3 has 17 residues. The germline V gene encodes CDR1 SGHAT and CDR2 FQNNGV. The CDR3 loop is CASSSDRTSISYNEQFF.

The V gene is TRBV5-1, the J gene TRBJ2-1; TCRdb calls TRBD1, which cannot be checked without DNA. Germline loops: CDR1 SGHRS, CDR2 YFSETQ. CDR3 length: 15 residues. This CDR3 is CASSPSGGGRNEQFF.

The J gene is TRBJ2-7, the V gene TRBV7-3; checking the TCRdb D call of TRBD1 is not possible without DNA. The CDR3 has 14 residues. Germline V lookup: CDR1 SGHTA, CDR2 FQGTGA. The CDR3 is CASSPTGNSYEQYF.

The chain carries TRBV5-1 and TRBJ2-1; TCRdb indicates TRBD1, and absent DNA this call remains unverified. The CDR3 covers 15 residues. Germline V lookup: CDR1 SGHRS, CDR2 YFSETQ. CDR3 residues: CASSLGQFSYNEQFF.

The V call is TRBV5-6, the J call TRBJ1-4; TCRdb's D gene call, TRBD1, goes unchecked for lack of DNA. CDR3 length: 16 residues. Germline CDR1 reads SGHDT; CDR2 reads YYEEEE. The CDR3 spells CASSHSQGARGEKLFF.

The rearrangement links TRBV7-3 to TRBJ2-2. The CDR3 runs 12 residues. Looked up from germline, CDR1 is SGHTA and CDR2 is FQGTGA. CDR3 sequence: CASSSTTGELFF.

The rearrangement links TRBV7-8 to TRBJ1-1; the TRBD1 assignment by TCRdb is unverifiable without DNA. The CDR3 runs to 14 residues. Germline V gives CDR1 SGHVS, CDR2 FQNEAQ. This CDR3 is CASRGGTANTEAFF.

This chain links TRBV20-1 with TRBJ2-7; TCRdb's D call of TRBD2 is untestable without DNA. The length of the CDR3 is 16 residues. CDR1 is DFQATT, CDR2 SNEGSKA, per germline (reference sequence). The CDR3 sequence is CSARLPGTSGPGKQYF.

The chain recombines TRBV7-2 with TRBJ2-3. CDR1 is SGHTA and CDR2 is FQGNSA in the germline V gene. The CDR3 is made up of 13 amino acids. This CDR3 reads CASSLGYTDTQYF. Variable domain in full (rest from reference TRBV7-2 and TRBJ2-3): GAGVSQSPSNKVTEKGKDVELRCDPISGHTALYWYRQSLGQGLEFLIYFQGNSAPDKSGLPSDRFSAERTGGSVSTLTIQRTQQEDSAVYLCASSLGYTDTQYFGPGTRLTVL.

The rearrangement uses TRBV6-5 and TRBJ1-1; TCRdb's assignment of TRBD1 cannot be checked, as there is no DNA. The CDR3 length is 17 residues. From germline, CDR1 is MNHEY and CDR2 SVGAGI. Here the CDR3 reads CASSYSSAGGTNTEAFF.

CDR3 loop: CSASRGGNTEAFF. The chain uses TRBV20-1 and TRBJ1-1; TCRdb's assignment of TRBD1 cannot be checked, as there is no DNA. This CDR3 is built from 13 residues. Germline V gene data show CDR1 as DFQATT and CDR2 as SNEGSKA (reference sequence).

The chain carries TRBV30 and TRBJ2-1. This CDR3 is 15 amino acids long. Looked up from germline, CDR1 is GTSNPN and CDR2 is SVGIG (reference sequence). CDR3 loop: CAWRDHLGIYNEQFF.

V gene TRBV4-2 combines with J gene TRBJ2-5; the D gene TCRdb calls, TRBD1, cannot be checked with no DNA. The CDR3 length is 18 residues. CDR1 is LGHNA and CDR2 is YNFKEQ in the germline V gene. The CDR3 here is CASSQDLRSGTGAETQYF.

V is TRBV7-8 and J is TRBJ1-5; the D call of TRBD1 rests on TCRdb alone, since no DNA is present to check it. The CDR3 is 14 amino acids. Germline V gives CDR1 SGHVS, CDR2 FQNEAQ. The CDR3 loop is CASSWEGASQPQHF.

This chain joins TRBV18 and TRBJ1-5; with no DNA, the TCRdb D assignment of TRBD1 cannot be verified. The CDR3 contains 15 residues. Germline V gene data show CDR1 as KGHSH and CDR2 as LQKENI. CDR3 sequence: CASSRTGQGGQPQHF. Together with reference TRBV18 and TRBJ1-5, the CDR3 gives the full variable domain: NAGVMQNPRHLVRRRGQEARLRCSPMKGHSHVYWYRQLPEEGLKFMVYLQKENIIDESGMPKERFSAEFPKEGPSILRIQQVVRGDSAAYFCASSRTGQGGQPQHFGDGTRLSIL.

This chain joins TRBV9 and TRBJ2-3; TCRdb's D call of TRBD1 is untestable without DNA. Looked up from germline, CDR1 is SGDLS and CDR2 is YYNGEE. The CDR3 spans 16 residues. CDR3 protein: CASSVQGQFSTDTQYF.

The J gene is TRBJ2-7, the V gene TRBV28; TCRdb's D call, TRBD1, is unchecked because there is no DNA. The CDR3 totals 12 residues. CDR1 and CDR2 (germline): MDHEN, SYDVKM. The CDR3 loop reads CATGRTVDEQYF.

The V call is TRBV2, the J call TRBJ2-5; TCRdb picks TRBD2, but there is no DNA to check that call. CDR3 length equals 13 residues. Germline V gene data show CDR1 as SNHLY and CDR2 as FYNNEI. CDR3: CASHAWAEETQYF.

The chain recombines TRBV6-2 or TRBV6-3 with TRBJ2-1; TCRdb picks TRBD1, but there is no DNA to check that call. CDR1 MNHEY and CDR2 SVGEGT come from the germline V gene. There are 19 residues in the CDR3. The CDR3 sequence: CASSSWTGGTSVGYNEQFF.